This T cell receptor beta chain appears in the sequencing data of a study of blood T cell repertoires in COVID-19. On the study more broadly: The United States, Italy and Spain were the sources of the acute and convalescent COVID-19 samples. Nucleic acid was either cDNA or gDNA, and it came from T cells, B-cell-depleted T cells, or PBMCs.

The trim removed 1 base at V and 6 bases at J, leaving 7 bases unmatched. Per the germline V gene, CDR1 is MGHRA and CDR2 is YSYEKL. The CDR3 is made up of 16 amino acids. In the source study's methods: From reference gene primer amplification, estimates of nucleated cell counts were derived. The assay was immunoSEQ multiplex PCR, and TCRdb's table has in-frame clones only and misses some. The D gene and trimming were derived from the DNA, and the V and J assignments and clone size from that table. The table records about 200,000 clones, about 90% of them present only once. The source is a man younger than 30 with active or convalescent COVID-19. Sequences were obtained from peripheral blood. The V gene is TRBV4-1, the J gene TRBJ1-5, with 9 bases matching TRBD1. This CDR3 is CASSQAPYRGPQPQHF. CDR3 DNA: TGCGCCAGCAGCCAAGCCCCCTACAGGGGGCCTCAGCCCCAGCATTTT.